The rows below give T cell receptor beta chains drawn from one sample of a study of vaccination and CD4 T cells after COVID-19. These TCRs' antigens remain unknown. MiXCR was run by TCRdb on the PCR reads, yielding one entry per CDR3 protein. The sample includes thousands of distinct CDR3 sequences, over 30% of them seen just once. Material for sequencing was CD4+ T cells from blood, cultured in vitro. The source is a human donor in good health. Each CDR3 is given with its conserved first and last residue. D genes are given only for firm matches. Part of the rows lack a size; the others show once, few, many or a class for expanded clones.

clone_size j_call v_call d_call cdr3_nt cdr3_aa
NA TRBJ1-1 TRBV19 NA TGTGCCAGTAGTGCCTCCGGGACGTATGAAGCTTTCTTT CASSASGTYEAFF
medium-sized TRBJ1-6 TRBV6-1 NA TGTGCCAGCAGTGAATTGGGGTCCGGTAATTCACCCCTCCACTTT CASSELGSGNSPLHF
few TRBJ2-1 TRBV6-1 NA TGTGCCAGCGCCTACCAGGGGAGATGGGTGAGTGAGCAGTTCTTC CASAYQGRWVSEQFF
large TRBJ2-3 TRBV12-3/TRBV12-4 TRBD2 TGTGCCAGCACCCCCGGACTAGCGGGAGACGCAGATACGCAGTATTTT CASTPGLAGDADTQYF
NA TRBJ1-1 TRBV2 NA TGTGCCAGCGGACGTGGTATGAACACTGAAGCTTTCTTT CASGRGMNTEAFF
NA TRBJ1-5 TRBV2 NA TGTGCCAGCAGTGAGAGAGGGACACCTTATAGCAATCAGCCCCAGCATTTT CASSERGTPYSNQPQHF
few TRBJ1-3 TRBV20-1 NA TGCAGTGCTAGGTCCAACCATATGGGAAACACCATATATTTT CSARSNHMGNTIYF
NA TRBJ2-2 TRBV28 NA TGTGCCAGCAGTTTATATGGAGCGGTAGCCGGGGAGCTGTTTTTT CASSLYGAVAGELFF
few TRBJ2-5 TRBV28 TRBD2 TGTGCCAGCAGTAGGGGCAAGACTAGCGGGACAGGAGAGACCCAGTACTTC CASSRGKTSGTGETQYF
NA TRBJ2-1 TRBV4-1 TRBD2 TGCGCCAGCAGCCAACCGACTAGCGGATCCTACAATGAGCAGTTCTTC CASSQPTSGSYNEQFF
NA TRBJ2-5 TRBV9 TRBD2 TGTGCCAGCAGCGTGGGACTAGTCGAAGAGACCCAGTACTTC CASSVGLVEETQYF
few TRBJ2-1 TRBV24-1 TRBD2 TGTGCCACCAGTGCACTAGCGGGAGTACCTAACAATGAGCAGTTCTTC CATSALAGVPNNEQFF
NA TRBJ2-1 TRBV7-3 NA TGTGCCAGCAGCTTACGGCCACTGAGCTCCTACAATGAGCAGTTCTTC CASSLRPLSSYNEQFF
NA TRBJ2-5 TRBV7-8 NA TGTGCCAGCAGCTTGATCCAGACCCAAGAGACCCAGTACTTC CASSLIQTQETQYF
NA TRBJ1-5 TRBV7-9 NA TGTGCCAGCAGCTTACAGGGGAATCAGCCCCAGCATTTT CASSLQGNQPQHF
NA TRBJ2-5 TRBV6-4 NA TGTGCCAGTTCCGTCATTGCTGGGGCTCAAGAGACCCAGTACTTC CASSVIAGAQETQYF
NA TRBJ2-5 TRBV29-1 TRBD2 TGCAGCGTTGAAGATGTGGCTAGCGGCCAAGAGACCCAGTACTTC CSVEDVASGQETQYF
NA TRBJ2-3 TRBV6-5 TRBD2 TGTGCCAGCAGTTATGGACTAGCGGGAGCAGATACGCAGTATTTT CASSYGLAGADTQYF
few TRBJ1-6 TRBV27 NA TGTGCCAGCAGTTTATCGCGGGGGACCCATGACCTGGGTAATTCACCCCTCCACTTT CASSLSRGTHDLGNSPLHF
NA TRBJ2-2 TRBV7-6 TRBD1 TGTGCCAGCAGCTTAGTAGGCCGACCGGGACAGGGGAACACCGGGGAGCTGTTTTTT CASSLVGRPGQGNTGELFF
NA TRBJ2-5 TRBV20-1 TRBD2 TGCAGTGCTAGAGATCTTGGCGGGAGACACGAGACCCAGTACTTC CSARDLGGRHETQYF
few TRBJ2-3 TRBV7-9 TRBD2 TGTGCCAGCAGCGAAGGGACTAGCGGGGGGGATACAGATACGCAGTATTTT CASSEGTSGGDTDTQYF
few TRBJ1-2 TRBV28 NA TGTGCCAGCAGTTACCCAAGGGGCTACACCTTC CASSYPRGYTF
few TRBJ1-2 TRBV20-1 NA TGCAGTGCTAGAGGGGTGAACTATGGCTACACCTTC CSARGVNYGYTF
NA TRBJ2-2 TRBV28 NA TGTGCCACCCAATTGGGGTCGAGAGCCGGGGAGCTGTTTTTT CATQLGSRAGELFF
NA TRBJ1-1 TRBV27 NA TGTGCCAGCAAAGACACCATGACTGAAGCTTTCTTT CASKDTMTEAFF
NA TRBJ2-7 TRBV18 TRBD1 TGTGCCAGCTCTCCTATGGGACAGGGCTCCTACGAGCAGTACTTC CASSPMGQGSYEQYF